This T cell receptor (beta chain) was obtained from a study of shared clonotypes between healthy human individuals. Naive CD8 cells lacked CD45RO, underwent positive selection for CCR7 and left out terminally differentiated effector memory CD45RA+ cells. Clones were sequenced by immunoSEQ multiplex PCR, and TCRdb holds only the in-frame ones, with some missing. The sample gives around 2,000,000 clones, around 93% of which show up once; 1.7% is in the top ten. The sequencing input was naive CD8+ T cells from PBMCs. The TCR sequence derives from a man aged 18 to 30 in good health. Some clones in this sample may be carry-over from other donors' samples.

The CDR3: CASSVDLRGMNTGELFF. For the CDR3, the DNA is TGTGCCAGCAGCGTAGATCTAAGGGGAATGAACACCGGGGAGCTGTTTTTT. The genes are TRBV9 and TRBJ2-2; TRBD1 might be the D (5 bases). V was pared by 0 bases and J by 1 base, with 13 bases between. Germline values: CDR1 SGDLS, CDR2 YYNGEE. CDR3 length equals 17 residues.